The 29 T cell receptor beta chains below all came from one sample that was sequenced in a study of T cell responses to AZD1222 COVID-19 vaccine. Sequencing used immunoSEQ multiplex PCR; TCRdb keeps in-frame clones, though not all of them. This sample has approximately 110,000 clones; about 91% occur once, and the top ten carry roughly 5%. The starting material was peripheral blood, obtained on day 0 of AZD1222 vaccination. Receptors originate from an adult in good health.

The gene calls are TRBV6-5 and TRBJ2-4; TRBD2 might be the D (5 bases). This CDR3 contains 14 residues. CDR1 and CDR2 from the germline V gene are MNHEY and SVGAGI. V lost 7 bases and J lost 0, with 10 bases in between. For the CDR3, the DNA is TGTGCCAGCACTCCTCGGGGAGCCAAAAACATTCAGTACTTC. Amino acid sequence: CASTPRGAKNIQYF.

The chain combines TRBV3-1 (or the pseudogene TRBV3-2) with TRBJ2-5; 8 bases fit TRBD1. With V trimmed by 5 bases and J by 5 bases, 7 bases remained unmatched. The CDR3 is 14 amino acids. Germline values: CDR1 LGHDT, CDR2 YNNKEL (reference sequence). CDR3 loop: CASSIRTGSETQYF. The CDR3 bases are TGTGCCAGCAGCATCCGGACAGGGAGTGAGACCCAGTACTTC.

CDR3 sequence (DNA): TGTGCCAGCATTTCCCAGGGGGCTAGCGGGGCCGGGGAGCTGTTTTTT. Amino acid sequence: CASISQGASGAGELFF. V usage is TRBV7-2 and J usage is TRBJ2-2, with a weak D call TRBD2 (9 bases). There are 16 residues in the CDR3. Per the germline V gene, CDR1 is SGHTA and CDR2 is FQGNSA. V was shortened by 7 bases and J by 6 bases, with 21 bases between the two germline ends.

This sequence joins TRBV7-9 and TRBJ2-1; 9 bases are a match to TRBD2. The CDR3 has 15 amino acids. V was clipped by 7 bases and J by 8 bases; unmatched bases: 12. The germline CDR1 and CDR2 sequences are SEHNR and FQNEAQ (reference sequence). CDR3 DNA sequence: TGTGCCAGCACACCCGGGACTAGCCGTTGGGATGAGCAGTTCTTC. Its translation is CASTPGTSRWDEQFF.

The chain employs TRBV2 and TRBJ1-2, with 8 bases matching TRBD1. CDR3 length: 14 amino acids. Germline lookup yields CDR1 SNHLY and CDR2 FYNNEI. The V and J ends lost 6 bases and 2 bases, in that order; junction bases with no gene match: 5. The CDR3 region has the DNA TGTGCCAGCAGGGAGAGGACAGGGAACTATGGCTACACCTTC. It encodes CASRERTGNYGYTF.

A single count supports this clone. The chain joins TRBV7-2 to TRBJ2-7; 11 nucleotides agree with TRBD2. Trimming at V came to 6 bases and at J to 2 bases, leaving 6 bases not matched to a gene. The germline CDR1 and CDR2 sequences are SGHTA and FQGNSA. This CDR3 comprises 15 residues. The CDR3 DNA reads TGTGCCAGCAGTTTTAGCGGGGGGGGAGCCTACGAGCAGTACTTC. Protein: CASSFSGGGAYEQYF. The whole variable domain, remainder taken from reference TRBV7-2 and TRBJ2-7, is GAGVSQSPSNKVTEKGKDVELRCDPISGHTALYWYRQSLGQGLEFLIYFQGNSAPDKSGLPSDRFSAERTGGSVSTLTIQRTQQEDSAVYLCASSFSGGGAYEQYFGPGTRLTVT.

This clone occurred once. The chain joins TRBV6-5 to TRBJ2-1, with a tentative D call TRBD1 (6 bases). The length of the CDR3 is 15 residues. V was trimmed by 6 bases and J by 8 bases, leaving 20 bases between them. In germline, CDR1 is MNHEY, CDR2 SVGAGI. This CDR3 is CASRNRDIIPHEQFF. The CDR3 coding sequence is TGTGCCAGCAGAAACCGGGACATTATTCCCCATGAGCAGTTCTTC.

The V and J genes are TRBV6-1 and TRBJ1-6, with D uncertain. V lost 2 bases and J lost 7, with 15 bases in between. The CDR3 spans 16 residues. In germline, CDR1 is MNHNS, CDR2 SASEGT. This CDR3 is CASSERPAGSNSPLHF. The CDR3 region has the DNA TGTGCCAGCAGTGAAAGGCCAGCCGGAAGCAATTCACCCCTCCACTTT.

The chain uses TRBV6-5 and TRBJ2-5; tentative D call: TRBD2 (6 bases). V lost 5 bases to trimming and J lost 5 bases, with 9 bases between them. The length of the CDR3 is 12 residues. Germline CDR1 reads MNHEY; CDR2 reads SVGAGI. The CDR3 loop is CASSPRGETQYF. The CDR3 nucleotides read TGTGCCAGCAGTCCCCGGGGGGAGACCCAGTACTTC.

V is TRBV11-2 and J is TRBJ2-5; 8 bases are shared with TRBD2. This CDR3 region has 14 residues. Losses at the gene ends were 5 bases for V and 3 bases for J; bases not matched to a gene: 5. The germline V gene encodes CDR1 SGHAT and CDR2 FQNNGV. The CDR3 sequence is CASSPGGAKETQYF. The CDR3 DNA sequence: TGTGCCAGCAGCCCCGGGGGGGCTAAAGAGACCCAGTACTTC. The complete variable domain, with remaining parts taken from reference TRBV11-2 and TRBJ2-5, reads EAGVAQSPRYKIIEKRQSVAFWCNPISGHATLYWYQQILGQGPKLLIQFQNNGVVDDSQLPKDRFSAERLKGVDSTLKIQPAKLEDSAVYLCASSPGGAKETQYFGPGTRLLVL.

J is TRBJ1-4 and V is TRBV10-3, with unresolved D. CDR1 is ENHRY and CDR2 is SYGVKD in the germline V gene. Trimming removed 0 bases from V and 3 bases from J, with 8 bases in between. CDR3 length equals 15 residues. The CDR3 DNA sequence: TGTGCCATCAGTGAGTCAAAGTCCTCTAATGAAAAACTGTTTTTT. Encoded protein: CAISESKSSNEKLFF.

The J gene is TRBJ2-7, the V gene TRBV5-6, with D unresolved. The CDR3 extends over 15 amino acids. CDR1 and CDR2 (germline): SGHDT, YYEEEE. Trimming took 5 bases from V and 0 from J, leaving 15 bases between them. The CDR3, as DNA: TGTGCCAGCAGGCGAGGTCCATCCAACTCCTACGAGCAGTACTTC. Translation gives CASRRGPSNSYEQYF.

CDR3 sequence reads: CASSTQAGNYGYTF. The CDR3 DNA is TGTGCCAGTAGTACGCAAGCAGGGAACTATGGCTACACCTTC. The genes are TRBV19 and TRBJ1-2, with D possibly TRBD1 on 5 matching bases. CDR1 is LNHDA and CDR2 is SQIVND in the germline V gene (reference sequence). The CDR3 contains 14 residues. Trimming cost V 4 bases and J 2 bases, with 11 bases left between them.

The chain uses TRBV6-5 and TRBJ1-5; tentatively, D is TRBD1 (5 bases). This CDR3 spans 13 amino acids. V was trimmed by 4 bases and J by 13 bases, leaving 17 bases between them. Germline lookup yields CDR1 MNHEY and CDR2 SVGAGI. This chain's CDR3 is CASSSEGQRSQHF. CDR3 DNA: TGTGCCAGCAGTTCCGAAGGACAACGATCACAGCATTTT.

The V and J genes are TRBV7-3 and TRBJ1-1, with unresolved D. Germline CDR1 SGHTA, CDR2 FQGTGA. The germline V and J ends were trimmed by 5 bases and 2 bases, with 15 bases remaining between them. The CDR3 is 15 residues long. As DNA, the CDR3 is TGTGCCAGCAGCCTGTCCGCCACAAAAAACACTGAAGCTTTCTTT. It is translated as CASSLSATKNTEAFF.

This clone was counted only a few times. CDR3 in amino acids: CASSQRGETQYF. The CDR3 coding sequence is TGCGCCAGCAGCCAAAGAGGGGAGACCCAGTACTTC. The V gene is TRBV4-3, the J gene TRBJ2-5; D perhaps matches TRBD2 (5 bases). The CDR3 has 12 amino acids. Germline CDR1 is LGHNA and CDR2 is YSLEER. V was pared by 2 bases and J by 5 bases, with 6 bases between.

This clone came up a few times. Other DNA sequences in the same sample also yield this CDR3. This rearrangement joins TRBV18 to TRBJ1-1; D remains ambiguous. The length of the CDR3 is 14 residues. In germline, CDR1 is KGHSH, CDR2 LQKENI. V was cut by 3 bases and J by 1 base, with 9 bases left in between. CDR3 in amino acids: CASSPPGRNTEAFF. The DNA for the CDR3 is TGTGCCAGCTCACCGCCCGGGAGGAACACTGAAGCTTTCTTT.

The chain has TRBV7-8 and TRBJ1-3; tentative D call: TRBD1 (5 bases). Trimming stripped 5 bases from V and 4 bases from J, with 15 bases between. Germline loops: CDR1 SGHVS, CDR2 FQNEAQ. CDR3 size: 15 residues. In DNA, the CDR3 is TGTGCCAGCAGCCCTCAGGCCGGGGCGGGAAACACCATATATTTT. It is translated as CASSPQAGAGNTIYF.

The table lists this clone with a few counts. The chain uses TRBV6-5 and TRBJ2-7; possibly TRBD1 for D (6 bases). This CDR3 region has 13 residues. The ends were cut back, 8 bases at V and 4 bases at J, with 15 bases in the middle. Germline CDR1 reads MNHEY; CDR2 reads SVGAGI. The CDR3 is CASLQGPGYEQYF. The CDR3 DNA is TGTGCCAGCCTACAGGGACCGGGGTACGAGCAGTACTTC.

This clone was recorded only once. This chain uses TRBV18 with TRBJ2-7, with 7 positions matching TRBD1. The CDR3 runs to 16 residues. CDR1 is KGHSH, CDR2 LQKENI, per germline. J lost 2 bases, V lost 6 bases, and 13 bases had no gene match. The CDR3 region has the DNA TGTGCCAGCTCGTCTACAACAGGGGAAGGAACCTACGAGCAGTACTTC. Residues: CASSSTTGEGTYEQYF.

The table lists this clone with a count of one. A read error may produce the germline difference seen at one junction end. V is TRBV7-7 and J is TRBJ2-5, with TRBD1 matching 7 bases. This CDR3 is built from 14 residues. In germline, CDR1 is SSHAT, CDR2 FNYEAQ (reference sequence). The CDR3 region is CASSLTQGRETQYF. CDR3 DNA sequence: TGTGCTAGCAGCTTAACACAGGGGCGAGAGACCCAGTACTTC.

The genes are TRBV10-3 and TRBJ2-7; 11 nucleotides agree with TRBD1. The CDR3 extends over 13 amino acids. Looked up from germline, CDR1 is ENHRY and CDR2 is SYGVKD. The V and J ends lost 6 bases and 6 bases, in that order; junction bases with no gene match: 4. CDR3 coding DNA: TGTGCCATCAGCCGGGACAGGGGGGCCGAGCAGTACTTC. This gives the protein CAISRDRGAEQYF.

In its sample, this clone was seen once. The chain is built from TRBV10-1 and TRBJ1-1, with unresolved D. The CDR3 extends over 13 amino acids. Germline V gene data show CDR1 as WNHNN and CDR2 as SYGVQD (reference sequence). The V and J ends lost 2 bases and 0 bases respectively, with 4 bases between them. CDR3 bases: TGCGCCAGCAGTGAGGGACTGAACACTGAAGCTTTCTTT. It specifies CASSEGLNTEAFF.

The chain joins TRBV4-3 to TRBJ1-5; D call uncertain. The CDR3 is 13 amino acids. Trimming shortened V by 0 bases and J by 3 bases, and 3 bases separated the two germline ends. Germline CDR1 LGHNA, CDR2 YSLEER. The CDR3 protein is CASSQDPNQPQHF. The CDR3 DNA sequence: TGCGCCAGCAGCCAAGATCCCAATCAGCCCCAGCATTTT.

The chain combines TRBV6-2 or TRBV6-3 with TRBJ2-7; D uncertain. The germline V gene encodes CDR1 MNHEY and CDR2 SVGEGT. The CDR3 is made up of 14 amino acids. The V end was cut by 6 bases, the J end by 0 bases, with 12 bases between. CDR3 nucleotides: TGTGCCAGCAGGCCTCCAGGTATCTCCTACGAGCAGTACTTC. Its protein product is CASRPPGISYEQYF.

The chain combines TRBV9 with TRBJ1-6; TRBD1 is a possible D gene (6 bases). Germline-derived CDR1 and CDR2 are SGDLS and YYNGEE. The CDR3 length is 12 residues. V was shortened by 3 bases and J by 11 bases, with 9 bases between the two germline ends. As DNA, the CDR3 is TGTGCCAGCAGCGCGGGGGGCCCACCCCTCCACTTT. Translation gives CASSAGGPPLHF.

CDR3 DNA: TGCGCCAGCAGCTTGGCCGTCTCGGTGAACACTGAAGCTTTCTTT. Protein product: CASSLAVSVNTEAFF. J is TRBJ1-1 and V is TRBV5-1, with D hard to call. The CDR3 runs to 15 residues. Germline V gene lookup returns CDR1 SGHRS and CDR2 YFSETQ. V was pared by 0 bases and J by 0 bases, with 9 bases between.

This clone was picked up one time. The chain carries TRBV6-5 and TRBJ1-1, with D possibly matching TRBD1 (6 bases). Trimming cost V 5 bases and J 8 bases, with 15 bases left between them. Germline lookup yields CDR1 MNHEY and CDR2 SVGAGI. The CDR3 is made up of 13 amino acids. The CDR3 sequence: CASSPWEGEEAFF. The CDR3 DNA follows: TGTGCCAGCAGTCCCTGGGAGGGGGAAGAAGCTTTCTTT.

This clone was seen only once. Here the CDR3 DNA reads TGTGCCAGCAACACACAGGGTTGGCAGCCCCAGCATTTT. It codes for CASNTQGWQPQHF. V gene TRBV12-3 or TRBV12-4 combines with J gene TRBJ1-5; TRBD1 might be the D (6 bases). The V gene lost 7 bases and the J gene lost 7 bases, with 14 bases spanning the gap. The CDR3 is made up of 13 amino acids.